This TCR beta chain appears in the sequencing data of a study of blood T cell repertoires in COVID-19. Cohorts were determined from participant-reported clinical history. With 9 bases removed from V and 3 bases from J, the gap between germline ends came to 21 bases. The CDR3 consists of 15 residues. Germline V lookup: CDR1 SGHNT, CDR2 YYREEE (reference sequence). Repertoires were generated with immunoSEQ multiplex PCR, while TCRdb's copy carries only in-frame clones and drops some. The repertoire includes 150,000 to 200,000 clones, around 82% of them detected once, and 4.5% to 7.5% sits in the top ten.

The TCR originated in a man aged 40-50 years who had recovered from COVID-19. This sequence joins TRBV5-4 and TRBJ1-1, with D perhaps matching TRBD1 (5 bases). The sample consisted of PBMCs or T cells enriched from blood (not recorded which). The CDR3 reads CATHSLLQAYTEAFF. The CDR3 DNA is TGTGCCACGCACTCTCTGCTACAGGCTTACACTGAAGCTTTCTTT.